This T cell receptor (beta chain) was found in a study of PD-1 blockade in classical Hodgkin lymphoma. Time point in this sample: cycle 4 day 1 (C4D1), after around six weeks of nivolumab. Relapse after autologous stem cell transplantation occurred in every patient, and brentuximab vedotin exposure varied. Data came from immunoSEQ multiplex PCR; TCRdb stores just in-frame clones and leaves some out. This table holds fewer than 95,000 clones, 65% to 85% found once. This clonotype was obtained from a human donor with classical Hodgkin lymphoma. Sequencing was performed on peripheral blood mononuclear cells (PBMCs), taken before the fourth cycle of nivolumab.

Written as DNA, the CDR3 is TGTGCCATCAGTGAGGGGACAGGGGAAGAGACCCAGTACTTC. It encodes CAISEGTGEETQYF. This rearrangement joins TRBV10-3 to TRBJ2-5, with 10 bases that match TRBD1. The CDR3 has 14 amino acids. CDR1 ENHRY and CDR2 SYGVKD come from the germline V gene. Germline trimming cut 2 bases from V and 3 bases from J; bases unmatched to any gene: 0.